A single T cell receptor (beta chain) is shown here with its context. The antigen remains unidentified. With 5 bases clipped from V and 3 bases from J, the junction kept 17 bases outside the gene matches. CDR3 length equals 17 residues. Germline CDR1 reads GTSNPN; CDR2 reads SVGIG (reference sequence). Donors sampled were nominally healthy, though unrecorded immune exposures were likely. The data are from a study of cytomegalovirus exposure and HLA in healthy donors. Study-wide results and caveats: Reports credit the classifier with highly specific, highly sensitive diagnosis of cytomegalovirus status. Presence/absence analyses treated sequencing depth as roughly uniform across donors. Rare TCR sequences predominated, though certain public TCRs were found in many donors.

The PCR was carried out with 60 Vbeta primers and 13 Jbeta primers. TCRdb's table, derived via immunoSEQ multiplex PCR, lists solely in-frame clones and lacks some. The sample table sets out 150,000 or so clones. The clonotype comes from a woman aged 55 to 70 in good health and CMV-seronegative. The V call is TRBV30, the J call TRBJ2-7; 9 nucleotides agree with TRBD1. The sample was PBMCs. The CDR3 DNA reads TGTGCCTGGTCGGGACTGAGCGGGGACAGGGAGGGCTACGAGCAGTACTTC. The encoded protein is CAWSGLSGDREGYEQYF.